Given below is one T cell receptor (beta chain) in context. This sample was included in a study of control samples from healthy donors and cancer patients. Data came from immunoSEQ multiplex PCR; TCRdb stores just in-frame clones and leaves some out. The data show 140,000 or so clones, with more than 90% seen just once and roughly 3.2% held by the top ten. Sequenced sample: blood. The origin of this receptor is a man in his thirties or forties in good health.

The CDR3 DNA follows: TGTGCCAGCTCACGAGGACTAGACAGGAACACTGAAGCTTTCTTT. As protein: CASSRGLDRNTEAFF. V is TRBV18 and J is TRBJ1-1; possible D gene TRBD1, 5 bases. Looked up from germline, CDR1 is KGHSH and CDR2 is LQKENI. CDR3 length: 15 amino acids. V was clipped by 4 bases and J by 1 base, with 13 bases between them.